These 4 T cell receptor beta chains came from one sample sequenced in a study of shared clonotypes between healthy human individuals. Clones were sequenced by immunoSEQ multiplex PCR, and TCRdb holds only the in-frame ones, with some missing. The sample carries roughly 1 million clones, under 80% recorded once. The sequenced sample was memory CD4+ T cells sorted from blood. The subset: CD45RA-negative fraction. All receptors come from a man aged 18 to 30 in good health.

This chain links TRBV29-1 with TRBJ2-1, with D possibly being TRBD1 (6 bases). CDR3 length: 14 amino acids. The germline V gene has CDR1 SQVTM and CDR2 ANQGSEA. V was shortened by 6 bases and J by 0 bases, with 12 bases between the two germline ends. This chain's CDR3 is CSVDSLSSYNEQFF. The DNA for the CDR3 is TGCAGCGTGGACAGCCTGAGCTCCTACAATGAGCAGTTCTTC.

The chain uses TRBV6-1 and TRBJ1-1; D uncertain. The CDR3 contains 13 residues. Germline loops: CDR1 MNHNS, CDR2 SASEGT. V lost 4 bases and J 4 bases, leaving 10 bases between the germline ends. The CDR3 coding sequence is TGTGCCAGCAGTGCAAAATTGGGCACTGAAGCTTTCTTT. It codes for CASSAKLGTEAFF.

In regard to this clone: At the DNA level, this CDR3 is encoded by other sequences in the same sample as well. The rearrangement joins TRBV5-1 to TRBJ2-1; 10 nucleotides line up with TRBD2. Germline values: CDR1 SGHRS, CDR2 YFSETQ. The V and J ends lost 4 bases and 3 bases, in that order; junction bases with no gene match: 4. This CDR3 spans 15 amino acids. CDR3 bases: TGCGCCAGCAGCCATCCTAGCGGGAGCTACAATGAGCAGTTCTTC. This gives the protein CASSHPSGSYNEQFF.

The gene calls are TRBV7-2 and TRBJ2-5; D is possibly TRBD1 or TRBD2 (5 bases each). CDR1 is SGHTA and CDR2 is FQGNSA in the germline V gene. The CDR3 is 14 residues long. With 1 base removed from V and 7 bases from J, the gap between germline ends came to 13 bases. The DNA of the CDR3 is TGTGCCAGCAGCTTAGACGGGGCTGGGGGGACCCAGTACTTC. It codes for CASSLDGAGGTQYF.